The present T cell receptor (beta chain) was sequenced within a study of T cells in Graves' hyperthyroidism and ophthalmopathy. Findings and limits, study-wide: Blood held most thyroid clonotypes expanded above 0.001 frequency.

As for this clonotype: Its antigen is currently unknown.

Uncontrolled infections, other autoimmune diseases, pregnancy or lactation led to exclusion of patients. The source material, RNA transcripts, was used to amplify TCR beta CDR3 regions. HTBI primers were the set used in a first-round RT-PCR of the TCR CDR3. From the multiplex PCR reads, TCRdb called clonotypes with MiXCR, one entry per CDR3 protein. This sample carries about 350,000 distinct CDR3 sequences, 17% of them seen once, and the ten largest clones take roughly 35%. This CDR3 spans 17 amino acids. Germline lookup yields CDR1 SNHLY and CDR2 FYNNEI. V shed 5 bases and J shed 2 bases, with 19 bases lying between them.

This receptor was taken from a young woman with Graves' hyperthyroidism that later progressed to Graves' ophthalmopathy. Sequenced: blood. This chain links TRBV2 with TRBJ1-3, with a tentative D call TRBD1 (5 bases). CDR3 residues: CASSQLMTVSPGNTIYF. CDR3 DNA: TGTGCCAGCAGTCAACTAATGACAGTCTCCCCTGGAAACACCATATATTTT.